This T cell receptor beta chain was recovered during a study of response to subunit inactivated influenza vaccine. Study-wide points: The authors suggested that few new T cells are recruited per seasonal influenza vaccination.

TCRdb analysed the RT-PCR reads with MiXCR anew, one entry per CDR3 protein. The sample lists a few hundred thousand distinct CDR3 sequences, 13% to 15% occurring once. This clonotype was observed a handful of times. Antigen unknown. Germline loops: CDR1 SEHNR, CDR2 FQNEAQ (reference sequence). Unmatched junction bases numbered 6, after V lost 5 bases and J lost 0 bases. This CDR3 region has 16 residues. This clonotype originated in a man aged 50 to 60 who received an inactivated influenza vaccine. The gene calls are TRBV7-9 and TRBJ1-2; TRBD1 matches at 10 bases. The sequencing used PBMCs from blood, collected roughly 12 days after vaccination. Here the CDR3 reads CASSLGQGRPNYGYTF. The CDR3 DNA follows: TGTGCCAGCAGCCTGGGACAGGGGAGGCCTAACTATGGCTACACCTTC. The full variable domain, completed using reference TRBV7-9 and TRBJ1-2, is DTGVSQNPRHKITKRGQNVTFRCDPISEHNRLYWYRQTLGQGPEFLTYFQNEAQLEKSRLLSDRFSAERPKGSFSTLEIQRTEQGDSAMYLCASSLGQGRPNYGYTFGSGTRLTVV.